The source of this TCR beta chain is a study of preoperative IRX-2 immunotherapy in early breast cancer. In germline, CDR1 is MDHEN, CDR2 SYDVKM. The CDR3 runs 15 residues. Trimming pared 7 bases from V and 7 bases from J, leaving 17 bases between. Only in-frame clones appear in the TCRdb table, and some are missing; sequencing was by immunoSEQ multiplex PCR. The sample has roughly 13,000 clones; more than 75% are singletons. This sample's treatment: preoperative locoregional IRX-2 cytokine immunotherapy. Patients received preoperative, locoregional IRX-2 cytokine immunotherapy in a phase Ib study. Sampling took place from a patient treated with IRX-2 immunotherapy. The receptor's source is a human donor with breast cancer. The V call is TRBV28, the J call TRBJ1-6; a weak D match, TRBD1 (6 bases). This CDR3 is CASNPRGPPNSPLHF. In DNA form, the CDR3 reads TGTGCCAGCAACCCCAGGGGCCCGCCAAATTCACCCCTCCACTTT.